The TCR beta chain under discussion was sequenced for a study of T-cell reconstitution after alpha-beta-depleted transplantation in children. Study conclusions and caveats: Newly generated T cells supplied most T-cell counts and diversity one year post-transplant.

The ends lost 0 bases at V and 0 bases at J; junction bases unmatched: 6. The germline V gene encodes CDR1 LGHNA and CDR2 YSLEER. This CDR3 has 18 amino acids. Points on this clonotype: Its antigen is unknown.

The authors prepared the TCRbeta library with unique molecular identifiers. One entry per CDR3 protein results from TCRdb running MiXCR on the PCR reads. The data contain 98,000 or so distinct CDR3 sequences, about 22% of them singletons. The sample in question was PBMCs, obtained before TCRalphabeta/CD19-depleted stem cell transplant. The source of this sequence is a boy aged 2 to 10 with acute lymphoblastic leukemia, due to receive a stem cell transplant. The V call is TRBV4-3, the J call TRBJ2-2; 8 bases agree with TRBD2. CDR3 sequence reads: CASSQDLAGTTNTGELFF. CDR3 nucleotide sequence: TGCGCCAGCAGCCAAGATTTAGCGGGAACGACGAACACCGGGGAGCTGTTTTTT.